Presented here are 25 T cell receptor beta chains from one specimen sequenced in a study of response to subunit inactivated influenza vaccine. A single record per CDR3 protein comes from TCRdb applying MiXCR to the RT-PCR reads. The sample contains some 520,000 distinct CDR3 sequences, more than 15% of which appear only once. The sample here was CD4+ T cells sorted from PBMCs, taken roughly 24 months after vaccination. These receptors came from a man aged 50-75 years who received an inactivated influenza vaccine.

This clonotype was counted at least ten times. This sequence joins TRBV5-1 and TRBJ2-7; either TRBD1 or TRBD2 may fit D (5 bases each). CDR1 and CDR2 (germline): SGHRS, YFSETQ. The CDR3 has 15 amino acids. Trimming took 0 bases from V and 2 from J, leaving 12 bases between them. The chain's CDR3 is CASSLDGTPTYEQYF. In DNA form, the CDR3 reads TGCGCCAGCAGCTTGGACGGGACCCCGACCTACGAGCAGTACTTC.

This clonotype was observed at least ten times. V and J are TRBV7-2 and TRBJ2-3; unclear D gene. Germline V gene lookup returns CDR1 SGHTA and CDR2 FQGNSA. Trimming removed 1 base from V and 4 bases from J, with 9 bases in between. The CDR3 contains 14 residues. The CDR3 nucleotides are TGTGCCAGCAGCTTAGGACATCGCCCAGATACGCAGTATTTT. Translation gives CASSLGHRPDTQYF.

This clonotype was seen repeatedly, ten times or more. The CDR3 DNA reads as TGCAGTGCTAGTCCTACCTCCTCCTACGAGCAGTACTTC. It encodes CSASPTSSYEQYF. The chain employs TRBV20-1 and TRBJ2-7; D not certain. This CDR3 comprises 13 residues. Germline V CDR1 and CDR2: DFQATT, SNEGSKA (reference sequence). Trimming stripped 3 bases from V and 0 bases from J, with 9 bases between.

V is TRBV20-1 and J is TRBJ2-1; 8 positions match TRBD2. V trimming: 3 bases; J trimming: 7 bases; junction bases outside the gene matches: 11. Germline values: CDR1 DFQATT, CDR2 SNEGSKA (reference sequence). CDR3 length: 15 residues. The CDR3 DNA follows: TGCAGTGCTAGTTTCCAGCGGGGGCCTTTAAATGAGCAGTTCTTC. Translated: CSASFQRGPLNEQFF.

A remark on this clonotype: At one boundary the junction diverges from the germline segment, which might be a read error. The chain is built from TRBV12-3 or TRBV12-4 and TRBJ2-2; TRBD1 is a possible D gene (6 bases). This CDR3 has 16 residues. The DNA for the CDR3 is TGTGCCAGCGAGTTGTCCGCAGGGGCGAACACCAGGGAGCTGTTTTTT. This encodes CASELSAGANTRELFF.

The chain is built from TRBV6-5 and TRBJ1-2; D uncertain. CDR1 is MNHEY, CDR2 SVGAGI, per germline. The ends were cut back, 0 bases at V and 2 bases at J, with 7 bases in the middle. CDR3 length equals 14 residues. In DNA, the CDR3 is TGTGCCAGCAGTTACTCGAATCAGAACTATGGCTACACCTTC. This codes for CASSYSNQNYGYTF.

V gene TRBV20-1 combines with J gene TRBJ2-1; 8 bases align to TRBD1. This CDR3 comprises 15 residues. V lost 3 bases, J lost 8 bases, and 12 bases stayed unmatched. Per germline, CDR1 DFQATT and CDR2 SNEGSKA (reference sequence). CDR3 in amino acids: CSASPRTGRFDEQFF. CDR3 sequence (DNA): TGCAGTGCTAGTCCCCGGACAGGGCGTTTCGATGAGCAGTTCTTC.

This rearrangement joins TRBV5-4 to TRBJ2-7; D is undetermined. The ends were cut back, 0 bases at V and 0 bases at J, with 4 bases in the middle. Germline V gene lookup returns CDR1 SGHNT and CDR2 YYREEE (reference sequence). This CDR3 spans 13 amino acids. Here the CDR3 reads CASSLEISYEQYF. The CDR3, as DNA: TGTGCCAGCAGCTTGGAAATCTCCTACGAGCAGTACTTC.

The chain combines TRBV20-1 with TRBJ1-5; possible D gene TRBD1, 6 bases. V was shortened by 6 bases and J by 4 bases, with 10 bases between the two germline ends. This CDR3 contains 12 residues. Germline loops: CDR1 DFQATT, CDR2 SNEGSKA (reference sequence). DNA for the CDR3: TGCAGTGCCATCAGGGGAAATCAGCCCCAGCATTTT. Its translation is CSAIRGNQPQHF.

This clonotype turned up a few times. The chain is built from TRBV6-1 and TRBJ1-1; D remains ambiguous. V lost 8 bases and J 1 base, leaving 11 bases between the germline ends. Germline V gene data show CDR1 as MNHNS and CDR2 as SASEGT. The CDR3 runs to 13 residues. The chain's CDR3 is CASRPPANTEAFF. CDR3 bases: TGTGCCAGCCGTCCACCGGCGAACACTGAAGCTTTCTTT.

This clonotype has a handful of counts. The V call is TRBV7-2, the J call TRBJ1-1, with D possibly TRBD1 on 6 matching bases. This CDR3 comprises 15 residues. Germline V CDR1 and CDR2: SGHTA, FQGNSA. Deletions cut 7 bases from V and 11 bases from J, with 26 bases between. CDR3 loop: CASTLGAGPQVTAFF. CDR3 nucleotide sequence: TGTGCCAGCACCCTGGGGGCAGGGCCGCAAGTAACGGCTTTCTTT.

This chain links TRBV20-1 with TRBJ1-5; maybe TRBD1 (5 bases). V was shortened by 3 bases and J by 6 bases, with 21 bases between the two germline ends. Germline V CDR1 and CDR2: DFQATT, SNEGSKA (reference sequence). The CDR3 contains 16 residues. CDR3 in DNA: TGCAGTGCTAGTGCCAGGACGGGACGCAGGGCTCAGCCCCAGCATTTT. Amino acids: CSASARTGRRAQPQHF.

The sample holds one count of this clonotype. The genes are TRBV24-1 and TRBJ2-3; D perhaps matches TRBD2 (6 bases). The CDR3 has 15 amino acids. CDR1 is KGHDR and CDR2 is SFDVKD in the germline V gene. With 4 bases removed from V and 1 base from J, the gap between germline ends came to 11 bases. CDR3 bases: TGTGCCACCAGTGACGCCCCTAGCGGCACAGATACGCAGTATTTT. It specifies CATSDAPSGTDTQYF.

The rearrangement joins TRBV7-2 to TRBJ2-4; D might be TRBD1 (5 bases). The V gene's germline CDR1 is SGHTA and CDR2 FQGNSA. Trimming shortened V by 2 bases and J by 1 base, and 6 bases separated the two germline ends. CDR3 length: 14 amino acids. The CDR3 protein is CASSLNRAKNIQYF. The CDR3 nucleotides read TGTGCCAGCAGCTTAAACAGGGCCAAAAACATTCAGTACTTC.

This clonotype was counted between two and nine times. The chain joins TRBV29-1 to TRBJ2-5; D gene uncertain. V gave up 4 bases and J gave up 2 bases, with 11 bases separating them. The CDR3 sequence is 13 residues long. Germline lookup yields CDR1 SQVTM and CDR2 ANQGSEA. The CDR3 loop is CSVALNNQETQYF. CDR3 nucleotides: TGCAGCGTTGCCCTGAACAATCAAGAGACCCAGTACTTC.

The rearrangement joins TRBV6-6 to TRBJ2-7, with TRBD2 matching 13 bases. CDR1 is MNHNY and CDR2 is SVGAGI in the germline V gene (reference sequence). With 10 bases clipped from V and 6 bases from J, the junction kept 6 bases outside the gene matches. The CDR3 is 13 amino acids. DNA of the CDR3: TGTGCCATCTCCGGGACTAGCGGGATCGAGCAGTACTTC. It codes for CAISGTSGIEQYF.

The J gene is TRBJ2-2, the V gene TRBV20-1; D gene ambiguous. V lost 0 bases and J lost 5, with 10 bases in between. The CDR3 totals 14 residues. The germline CDR1 and CDR2 sequences are DFQATT and SNEGSKA (reference sequence). In DNA, the CDR3 is TGCAGTGCTAGAGAAGTAGCCGGGACCGGGGAGCTGTTTTTT. This encodes CSAREVAGTGELFF.

The chain has TRBV12-3 or TRBV12-4 and TRBJ2-6; D not certain. V lost 3 bases and J lost 1, with 10 bases in between. The CDR3 is made up of 16 amino acids. The CDR3 here is CASSFRSGSGANVLTF. The CDR3 DNA sequence: TGTGCCAGCAGTTTTAGGTCCGGGTCTGGGGCCAACGTCCTGACTTTC.

This clonotype has just a few counts. The V and J genes are TRBV7-2 and TRBJ2-3, with 7 positions matching TRBD1. CDR1 is SGHTA and CDR2 is FQGNSA in the germline V gene. The trim removed 2 bases at V and 3 bases at J, leaving 5 bases unmatched. CDR3 length: 15 amino acids. In DNA form, the CDR3 reads TGTGCCAGCAGCTTATCACAGGGGTTGACAGATACGCAGTATTTT. Protein: CASSLSQGLTDTQYF.

The J gene is TRBJ2-1, the V gene TRBV20-1, with D tentatively TRBD2 (5 bases). The V gene lost 6 bases and the J gene lost 3 bases, with 27 bases spanning the gap. CDR1 and CDR2 (germline): DFQATT, SNEGSKA (reference sequence). The length of the CDR3 is 18 residues. The CDR3 nucleotides read TGCAGTGCCACCCTTGCGGTGGGAGTGATCCGTAGCTACAATGAGCAGTTCTTC. Protein: CSATLAVGVIRSYNEQFF.

The chain couples TRBV6-5 to TRBJ1-6, with 8 bases that match TRBD1. CDR3 size: 14 residues. Germline CDR1 is MNHEY and CDR2 is SVGAGI. Trimming cost V 4 bases and J 9 bases; bases outside gene matches: 5. CDR3 coding DNA: TGTGCCAGCAGTTCACGGACAGGGCTTTCACCCCTCCACTTT. Encoded protein: CASSSRTGLSPLHF.

This clonotype has a handful of counts. The chain joins TRBV5-1 to TRBJ2-7, with D possibly being TRBD1 or TRBD2 (5 bases each). Trimming removed 3 bases from V and 0 bases from J, with 16 bases in between. CDR3 size: 16 residues. Germline values: CDR1 SGHRS, CDR2 YFSETQ. CDR3 nucleotide sequence: TGCGCCAGCAGCTCGGGGCGTAGGTGGTCCTCCTACGAGCAGTACTTC. Protein product: CASSSGRRWSSYEQYF. Variable domain in full (rest from reference TRBV5-1 and TRBJ2-7): KAGVTQTPRYLIKTRGQQVTLSCSPISGHRSVSWYQQTPGQGLQFLFEYFSETQRNKGNFPGRFSGRQFSNSRSEMNVSTLELGDSALYLCASSSGRRWSSYEQYFGPGTRLTVT.

In its sample, this clonotype was seen a few times. The V gene is TRBV20-1, the J gene TRBJ2-3; 7 bases match TRBD1. This CDR3 has 14 residues. Losses at the gene ends were 3 bases for V and 2 bases for J; bases not matched to a gene: 5. CDR1 is DFQATT, CDR2 SNEGSKA, per germline (reference sequence). CDR3 sequence reads: CSARTGSLTDTQYF. CDR3 DNA: TGCAGTGCTAGGACAGGGAGCCTCACAGATACGCAGTATTTT.

This clonotype has just a few counts. This chain connects TRBV3-1 to TRBJ2-7; D ambiguous. The CDR3 length is 11 residues. CDR1 is LGHDT, CDR2 YNNKEL, per germline (reference sequence). V lost 4 bases and J 6 bases, leaving 7 bases between the germline ends. This chain's CDR3 is CASSRDSEQYF. Here the CDR3 DNA reads TGTGCCAGCAGCCGCGATTCCGAGCAGTACTTC.

This chain's CDR3 is CASSLGGLGAEQFF. Here the CDR3 DNA reads TGTGCCAGCAGTTTAGGCGGTTTAGGGGCTGAGCAGTTCTTC. This chain joins TRBV28 and TRBJ2-1, with TRBD1 as a possible D gene (5 bases). Deletions cut 2 bases from V and 9 bases from J, with 14 bases between. This CDR3 is 14 amino acids long. Germline assignment: CDR1 MDHEN and CDR2 SYDVKM. The full variable domain, its missing parts supplied by reference TRBV28 and TRBJ2-1, is DVKVTQSSRYLVKRTGEKVFLECVQDMDHENMFWYRQDPGLGLRLIYFSYDVKMKEKGDIPEGYSVSREKKERFSLILESASTNQTSMYLCASSLGGLGAEQFFGPGTRLTVL.